The 2 T cell receptor beta chains below were found in one sample sequenced in a study of T cells in Graves' hyperthyroidism and ophthalmopathy. Template material for amplifying TCR beta CDR3 regions consisted of RNA transcripts. HTBI primers were employed in a first-round RT-PCR of the TCR CDR3. TCRdb reprocessed the multiplex PCR reads with MiXCR, giving one entry per CDR3 protein. The sample has 600,000 to 650,000 distinct CDR3 sequences; around 21% are singletons. Sequenced: blood. The receptors derive from a man younger than 40 with Graves' ophthalmopathy.

This clonotype was picked up many times. This chain joins TRBV20-1 and TRBJ2-7; a possible D gene is TRBD2 (5 bases). CDR3 length equals 12 residues. Germline CDR1 is DFQATT and CDR2 is SNEGSKA (reference sequence). The germline V and J ends were trimmed by 3 bases and 2 bases, with 8 bases remaining between them. DNA of the CDR3: TGCAGTGCTAGCGCGACTACCTACGAGCAGTACTTC. This encodes CSASATTYEQYF.

This clonotype was seen at least ten times. The V call is TRBV20-1, the J call TRBJ1-6; D perhaps matches TRBD1 (6 bases). The germline gives CDR1 DFQATT, CDR2 SNEGSKA (reference sequence). Trimming removed 0 bases from V and 10 bases from J, with 16 bases in between. The CDR3 is made up of 15 amino acids. Written as DNA, the CDR3 is TGCAGTGCTAGAGATCGAGGCAGGGGAGGCTCACCCCTCCACTTT. Translating gives CSARDRGRGGSPLHF.